This T cell receptor (beta chain) was documented in a study of early T cells in non-severe SARS-CoV-2 infection. Background on the study: Chains were unpaired, as sequencing was done on bulk RNA from unsorted whole blood.

Attachment of unique molecular identifiers was made to individual cDNA molecules. TCRdb called the 5' RACE reads again in MiXCR, with one record for every CDR3 protein. In the table there are fewer than 80,000 distinct CDR3 sequences, under 15% of which are singletons. This clonotype was seen at least ten times. This CDR3 has 15 amino acids. V was shortened by 5 bases and J by 6 bases, with 19 bases between the two germline ends. Sequencing was performed on whole blood. The V gene is TRBV12-3 or TRBV12-4, the J gene TRBJ2-5; D might be TRBD2 (5 bases). This sequence was found in an adult who was a healthcare worker with PCR-confirmed SARS-CoV-2 infection or an uninfected control (not recorded which). The CDR3 DNA sequence: TGTGCCAGCAGTATAAACCCGGGCCCGGGAAAGACCCAGTACTTC. It specifies CASSINPGPGKTQYF.